This T cell receptor beta chain was documented in a study of shared clonotypes between healthy human individuals. Only in-frame clones appear in the TCRdb table, and some are missing; sequencing was by immunoSEQ multiplex PCR. The sample includes about 1.1 million clones, approximately 75% of them seen just once. Worth noting for this clone: The sample holds other DNA sequences that translate to the same CDR3.

The receptor was isolated from a man aged 18 to 35 in good health. Some clones in this sample may be carry-over from other donors' samples. Material for sequencing was memory CD4+ T cells from PBMCs. Noted subset: CD45RA-negative fraction.

The CDR3 sequence is CASSFRGDYGYTF. CDR3 coding DNA: TGTGCCAGCAGTTTCAGGGGTGACTATGGCTACACCTTC. The rearrangement joins TRBV28 to TRBJ1-2; D is perhaps TRBD1 (6 bases). CDR1 MDHEN and CDR2 SYDVKM come from the germline V gene. V was shortened by 3 bases and J by 3 bases, with 8 bases between the two germline ends. The CDR3 sequence is 13 residues long.